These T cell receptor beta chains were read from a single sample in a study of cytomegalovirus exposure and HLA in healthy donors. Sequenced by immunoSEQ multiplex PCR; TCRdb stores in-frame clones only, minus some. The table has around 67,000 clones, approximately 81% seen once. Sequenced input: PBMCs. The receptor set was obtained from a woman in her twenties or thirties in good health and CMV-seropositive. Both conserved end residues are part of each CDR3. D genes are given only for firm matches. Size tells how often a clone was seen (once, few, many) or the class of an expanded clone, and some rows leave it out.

CDR3 protein: CASSLLAGLNTGELFF; CDR3 DNA: TGTGCCAGCAGTTTGCTAGCGGGATTGAACACCGGGGAGCTGTTTTTT; V gene: TRBV28; J gene: TRBJ2-2; D gene: TRBD2; clone size: .
CDR3 protein: CASSRGLVVTDTQYF; CDR3 DNA: TGTGCCAGTAGCAGGGGGCTTGTAGTAACAGATACGCAGTATTTT; V gene: TRBV6-1; J gene: TRBJ2-3; D gene: TRBD1; clone size: once
CDR3 protein: CASSSRPGDEQYF; CDR3 DNA: TGTGCCAGCAGTTCCCGCCCAGGGGACGAGCAGTACTTC; V gene: TRBV6-5; J gene: TRBJ2-7; D gene: .; clone size: .
CDR3 protein: CASSVAAGTLFGTQYF; CDR3 DNA: TGTGCCAGCAGCGTAGCGGCGGGAACTCTGTTCGGGACGCAGTATTTT; V gene: TRBV9; J gene: TRBJ2-3; D gene: .; clone size: .
CDR3 protein: CASSERTSGANVLTF; CDR3 DNA: TGTGCCAGCAGTGAAAGGACTTCTGGGGCCAACGTCCTGACTTTC; V gene: TRBV6-1; J gene: TRBJ2-6; D gene: .; clone size: many
CDR3 protein: CASSLGTAGNTIYF; CDR3 DNA: TGTGCCAGCAGTTTAGGCACAGCTGGAAACACCATATATTTT; V gene: TRBV28; J gene: TRBJ1-3; D gene: .; clone size: .
CDR3 protein: CATSASGTKTQYF; CDR3 DNA: TGTGCCACCAGCGCTAGCGGGACAAAGACCCAGTACTTC; V gene: TRBV15; J gene: TRBJ2-5; D gene: TRBD2; clone size: few
CDR3 protein: CASSSWAQETQYF; CDR3 DNA: TGTGCCAGCAGTTCCTGGGCACAAGAGACCCAGTACTTC; V gene: TRBV6-6; J gene: TRBJ2-5; D gene: .; clone size: .
CDR3 protein: CASSKSEGAQQPQHF; CDR3 DNA: TGTGCCAGCAGTAAAAGCGAGGGGGCACAACAGCCCCAGCATTTT; V gene: TRBV28; J gene: TRBJ1-5; D gene: TRBD1; clone size: .
CDR3 protein: CASSPSQGWADTQYF; CDR3 DNA: TGTGCCAGCAGCCCGTCACAGGGGTGGGCAGATACGCAGTATTTT; V gene: TRBV9; J gene: TRBJ2-3; D gene: TRBD1; clone size: .
CDR3 protein: CASSLGGSKTDTQYF; CDR3 DNA: TGTGCCAGCAGTTTAGGCGGGAGCAAGACAGATACGCAGTATTTT; V gene: TRBV28; J gene: TRBJ2-3; D gene: TRBD2; clone size: .
CDR3 protein: CASSPTRLNTEAFF; CDR3 DNA: TGTGCCAGCAGTCCGACAAGGTTGAACACTGAAGCTTTCTTT; V gene: TRBV27; J gene: TRBJ1-1; D gene: .; clone size: .
CDR3 protein: CASGPTVPDTF; CDR3 DNA: TGTGCCAGCGGGCCGACAGTACCGGACACCTTC; V gene: TRBV6-5; J gene: TRBJ1-2; D gene: .; clone size: .
CDR3 protein: CASRIDRGVYNEQFF; CDR3 DNA: TGTGCCAGTAGAATCGACAGGGGGGTCTACAATGAGCAGTTCTTC; V gene: TRBV19; J gene: TRBJ2-1; D gene: TRBD1; clone size: .
CDR3 protein: CASSLEAPLAGGPRETQYF; CDR3 DNA: TGTGCTAGCAGCTTAGAAGCCCCACTAGCGGGAGGGCCGCGAGAGACCCAGTACTTC; V gene: TRBV7-7; J gene: TRBJ2-5; D gene: TRBD2; clone size: .
CDR3 protein: CASSFLGQGGAEAFF; CDR3 DNA: TGTGCCAGTAGTTTCCTCGGACAGGGGGGGGCTGAAGCTTTCTTT; V gene: TRBV19; J gene: TRBJ1-1; D gene: TRBD1; clone size: .
CDR3 protein: CASRSQGEDGYTF; CDR3 DNA: TGTGCCAGCAGATCACAGGGAGAGGATGGCTACACCTTC; V gene: TRBV28; J gene: TRBJ1-2; D gene: .; clone size: .
CDR3 protein: CASAGGLDSPLHF; CDR3 DNA: TGTGCCTCCGCAGGGGGGCTTGATTCACCCCTCCACTTT; V gene: TRBV2; J gene: TRBJ1-6; D gene: TRBD1; clone size: .
CDR3 protein: CASSELSGGNEQFF; CDR3 DNA: TGTGCCAGCAGTGAATTGTCAGGGGGTAATGAGCAGTTCTTC; V gene: TRBV2; J gene: TRBJ2-1; D gene: TRBD1; clone size: .
CDR3 protein: CASSKAGLAGDMFF; CDR3 DNA: TGTGCCAGCAGTAAAGCCGGACTAGCGGGAGATATGTTCTTC; V gene: TRBV27; J gene: TRBJ2-1; D gene: TRBD2; clone size: .
CDR3 protein: CASSFSGTGGELFF; CDR3 DNA: TGTGCCAGCAGCTTTAGCGGGACTGGCGGGGAGCTGTTTTTT; V gene: TRBV7-6; J gene: TRBJ2-2; D gene: TRBD2; clone size: .
CDR3 protein: CASSPGLGGPPNFF; CDR3 DNA: TGTGCCAGCAGCCCGGGGCTCGGGGGACCCCCAAATTTCTTC; V gene: TRBV6-5; J gene: TRBJ2-1; D gene: .; clone size: .